Listed here are 27 T cell receptor beta chains from one sample, sequenced in a study of regulatory T cells in long-lasting Graves disease. Time point given: persistent/refractory GD, antithyroid drugs over 5 years with positive TRAb. With RNA extracted from PBMCs as input, the TCR library was made. Libraries of TCR beta came from iRepertoire HTBI primers plus Arm-PCR of CDR3 regions. One entry per CDR3 protein results from TCRdb running MiXCR on the multiplex PCR reads. The sample consists of a few hundred thousand distinct CDR3 sequences, about 20% of them appearing once. The input for sequencing was peripheral blood mononuclear cells (PBMCs), taken when the disease was refractory, from a patient treated with antithyroid drugs. These receptors originate from a female donor with Graves disease.

This sequence joins TRBV5-1 and TRBJ2-1; D possibly corresponds to TRBD2 (6 bases). CDR3 length equals 15 residues. With 4 bases removed from V and 4 bases from J, the gap between germline ends came to 15 bases. CDR1 is SGHRS, CDR2 YFSETQ, per germline. CDR3 bases: TGCGCCAGCAGCGCGAGACATCGGGAGTACAATGAGCAGTTCTTC. It translates to CASSARHREYNEQFF.

The chain uses TRBV9 and TRBJ1-2; 7 bases line up with TRBD1. The V gene end was trimmed by 5 bases and the J gene end by 5 bases; junction bases not matched to a gene: 9. The CDR3 runs 14 residues. Germline V gives CDR1 SGDLS, CDR2 YYNGEE. DNA for the CDR3: TGTGCCAGCAGTTATAGGGGGCAGGGATATGGCTACACCTTC. Translated: CASSYRGQGYGYTF. The whole variable domain, remainder taken from reference TRBV9 and TRBJ1-2, is DSGVTQTPKHLITATGQRVTLRCSPRSGDLSVYWYQQSLDQGLQFLIQYYNGEERAKGNILERFSAQQFPDLHSELNLSSLELGDSALYFCASSYRGQGYGYTFGSGTRLTVV.

The chain is built from TRBV5-1 and TRBJ1-1; tentatively, D is TRBD1 (6 bases). The V gene lost 1 base and the J gene lost 3 bases, with 13 bases spanning the gap. In germline, CDR1 is SGHRS, CDR2 YFSETQ. This CDR3 contains 15 residues. For the CDR3, the DNA is TGCGCCAGCAGCTTGATCTGGGGGCGAGACACTGAAGCTTTCTTT. Amino acids: CASSLIWGRDTEAFF.

The table lists this clonotype with a few counts. The V call is TRBV20-1, the J call TRBJ2-7; unclear D gene. This CDR3 has 14 residues. CDR1 and CDR2 from the germline V gene are DFQATT and SNEGSKA (reference sequence). The V and J ends lost 3 bases and 0 bases respectively, with 12 bases between them. The CDR3 DNA is TGCAGTGCTAGTACTAACATTCTCTCCTACGAGCAGTACTTC. It is translated as CSASTNILSYEQYF.

This clonotype was detected once. The J gene is TRBJ2-1, the V gene TRBV12-3 or TRBV12-4; 13 bases fit TRBD2. Unmatched junction bases numbered 3, after V lost 5 bases and J lost 2 bases. CDR3 length: 16 amino acids. CDR3 in amino acids: CASSRLAGGTYNEQFF. In DNA form, the CDR3 reads TGTGCCAGCAGTCGACTAGCGGGAGGTACCTACAATGAGCAGTTCTTC.

This clonotype was seen many times. The gene calls are TRBV28 and TRBJ2-7; 9 nucleotides align to TRBD1. The germline gives CDR1 MDHEN, CDR2 SYDVKM. V was clipped by 5 bases and J by 2 bases; unmatched bases: 10. The length of the CDR3 is 16 residues. For the CDR3, the DNA is TGTGCCAGCAGTCTCATGACGGGACAGGGACCCTACGAGCAGTACTTC. It codes for CASSLMTGQGPYEQYF.

The chain combines TRBV18 with TRBJ2-5; 8 bases agree with TRBD1. V lost 8 bases, J lost 3 bases, and 14 bases stayed unmatched. CDR3 length: 16 residues. Germline values: CDR1 KGHSH, CDR2 LQKENI. CDR3 in amino acids: CASSQDRNRGEETQYF. DNA of the CDR3: TGTGCCAGCAGCCAAGACAGGAACAGGGGGGAAGAGACCCAGTACTTC.

This clonotype was seen many times. The chain carries TRBV11-1 and TRBJ2-5; TRBD2 is a possible D gene (5 bases). The length of the CDR3 is 14 residues. The germline CDR1 and CDR2 sequences are SGHAT and FQDESV (reference sequence). V gave up 0 bases and J gave up 5 bases, with 10 bases separating them. The CDR3 spells CASSLAGAAETQYF. The CDR3 DNA reads TGTGCCAGCAGCTTAGCGGGAGCGGCGGAGACCCAGTACTTC.

This clonotype was counted only a few times. The chain has TRBV7-9 and TRBJ1-1; weak D call: TRBD1 (5 bases). The CDR3 is made up of 12 amino acids. Trimming left V 3 bases short and J 6 bases short, with 8 bases between. CDR1 is SEHNR and CDR2 is FQNEAQ in the germline V gene (reference sequence). The CDR3 coding sequence is TGTGCCAGCAGCTTCGACAGCCCTGAAGCTTTCTTT. It specifies CASSFDSPEAFF.

This chain links TRBV6-1 with TRBJ2-7; D remains unclear. Germline CDR1 is MNHNS and CDR2 is SASEGT. Trimming left V 4 bases short and J 3 bases short, with 16 bases between. The CDR3 has 15 amino acids. CDR3 residues: CASSGWLRQNYEQYF. CDR3 in DNA: TGTGCCAGCAGTGGGTGGTTGAGGCAGAACTACGAGCAGTACTTC.

This clonotype was observed many times. The J gene is TRBJ2-6, the V gene TRBV2; maybe TRBD1 (6 bases). CDR1 SNHLY and CDR2 FYNNEI come from the germline V gene. V lost 8 bases and J lost 2, with 13 bases in between. This CDR3 spans 15 amino acids. CDR3 residues: CASGEGGAGANVLTF. The CDR3 DNA reads TGTGCCAGCGGAGAAGGGGGAGCTGGGGCCAACGTCCTGACTTTC.

The CDR3 DNA sequence: TGTGCCAGCAGTGCCGGGACTACCGTCCGAGAGACCCAGTACTTC. This gives the protein CASSAGTTVRETQYF. V and J are TRBV27 and TRBJ2-5; 7 bases align to TRBD2. Germline values: CDR1 MNHEY, CDR2 SMNVEV (reference sequence). The CDR3 length is 15 residues. With 5 bases clipped from V and 4 bases from J, the junction kept 10 bases outside the gene matches.

In its sample, this clonotype was seen many times. The chain employs TRBV3-1 and TRBJ2-7; D is perhaps TRBD2 (6 bases). Trimming removed 3 bases from V and 5 bases from J, with 14 bases in between. The CDR3 is 14 amino acids. CDR1 is LGHDT and CDR2 is YNNKEL in the germline V gene (reference sequence). CDR3 sequence (DNA): TGTGCCAGCAGCCAGTGGCTAGCGCCCAACGAGCAGTACTTC. Translating it yields CASSQWLAPNEQYF.

The genes are TRBV2 and TRBJ2-5, with 12 positions matching TRBD1. CDR3 size: 15 residues. CDR1 and CDR2 from the germline V gene are SNHLY and FYNNEI. Trimming removed 8 bases from V and 3 bases from J; junction bases left unmatched: 7. The CDR3 loop reads CASPRDRGRKETQYF. The CDR3 DNA is TGTGCCAGCCCCCGGGACAGGGGGCGTAAAGAGACCCAGTACTTC.

The chain uses TRBV20-1 and TRBJ2-7; D uncertain. V was shortened by 2 bases and J by 7 bases, with 21 bases between the two germline ends. The CDR3 covers 15 residues. Germline lookup yields CDR1 DFQATT and CDR2 SNEGSKA (reference sequence). The DNA for the CDR3 is TGCAGTGCTAGACTCGGAGCAAACCTGATGGGGGAGCAGTACTTC. Encoded protein: CSARLGANLMGEQYF.

This clonotype was found many times. The chain carries TRBV20-1 and TRBJ2-7; D possibly matches TRBD1 or TRBD2 (5 bases each). Germline V gene lookup returns CDR1 DFQATT and CDR2 SNEGSKA (reference sequence). The CDR3 runs 13 residues. The V and J ends lost 5 bases and 2 bases respectively, with 13 bases between them. The CDR3 nucleotides read TGCAGTGCTCTCCGGGACCGAGCCTACGAGCAGTACTTC. Protein product: CSALRDRAYEQYF.

This clonotype showed up many times. The chain links TRBV28 to TRBJ1-6; the D gene is possibly TRBD1 (5 bases). The germline gives CDR1 MDHEN, CDR2 SYDVKM. V lost 4 bases and J lost 8, with 15 bases in between. The CDR3 has 15 amino acids. This chain's CDR3 is CASSSPDSGDSPLHF. In DNA, the CDR3 is TGTGCCAGCAGTTCCCCCGACAGTGGAGATTCACCCCTCCACTTT.

There are a few counts of this clonotype. This CDR3 reads CASSLGTGWTEAFF. The CDR3 DNA follows: TGTGCCAGCAGTTTAGGTACAGGCTGGACTGAAGCTTTCTTT. The chain uses TRBV12-3 or TRBV12-4 and TRBJ1-1; D possibly corresponds to TRBD1 (5 bases). V shed 1 base and J shed 5 bases, with 11 bases lying between them. The CDR3 sequence is 14 residues long.

CDR3 nucleotides: TGCAGCGTTGAAAAAGGGGGCTCCCGGGCCAACGTCCTGACTTTC. Protein product: CSVEKGGSRANVLTF. The rearrangement uses TRBV29-1 and TRBJ2-6; 7 bases line up with TRBD1. The CDR3 totals 15 residues. Germline V gene lookup returns CDR1 SQVTM and CDR2 ANQGSEA. V lost 2 bases to trimming and J lost 5 bases; unmatched junction nucleotides: 6.

This clonotype has at least ten counts. The CDR3 bases are TGTGCCAGCACTTCAGGGGTCTACGAGCAGTACTTC. This sequence encodes CASTSGVYEQYF. The chain employs TRBV28 and TRBJ2-7; D is perhaps TRBD1 (6 bases). V dropped 7 bases and J dropped 3 bases, with 10 bases sitting between them. This CDR3 has 12 residues. Germline V lookup: CDR1 MDHEN, CDR2 SYDVKM. The full variable domain, its missing parts supplied by reference TRBV28 and TRBJ2-7, is DVKVTQSSRYLVKRTGEKVFLECVQDMDHENMFWYRQDPGLGLRLIYFSYDVKMKEKGDIPEGYSVSREKKERFSLILESASTNQTSMYLCASTSGVYEQYFGPGTRLTVT.

This clonotype was detected many times. This sequence joins TRBV2 and TRBJ2-5; D ambiguous. V lost 1 base, J lost 5 bases, and 11 bases lay in between. The CDR3 length is 14 residues. Germline-derived CDR1 and CDR2 are SNHLY and FYNNEI. The CDR3: CASSEVAVQETQYF. In nucleotides, the CDR3 is TGTGCCAGCAGTGAAGTGGCTGTACAGGAGACCCAGTACTTC. Supplemented by reference TRBV2 and TRBJ2-5, the full variable domain reads EPEVTQTPSHQVTQMGQEVILRCVPISNHLYFYWYRQILGQKVEFLVSFYNNEISEKSEIFDDQFSVERPDGSNFTLKIRSTKLEDSAMYFCASSEVAVQETQYFGPGTRLLVL.

This clonotype was observed many times. J is TRBJ1-2 and V is TRBV2; no firm D call. The CDR3 runs 11 residues. V lost 8 bases, J lost 8 bases, and 12 bases lay in between. CDR1 is SNHLY and CDR2 is FYNNEI in the germline V gene. The CDR3 DNA reads as TGTGCCAGCCAAGGTGAAGGGGGCTACACCTTC. It specifies CASQGEGGYTF.

The V call is TRBV7-2, the J call TRBJ2-2; no definite D call. V lost 11 bases to trimming and J lost 4 bases, with 14 bases between them. The CDR3 has 13 amino acids. The germline gives CDR1 SGHTA, CDR2 FQGNSA. The CDR3 reads CARATAVTGELFF. As DNA, the CDR3 is TGTGCCCGTGCGACGGCCGTCACCGGGGAGCTGTTTTTT.

The rearrangement joins TRBV25-1 to TRBJ1-2; the D is unclear. The V gene's germline CDR1 is MGHDK and CDR2 SYGVNS. Between the trimmed V and J ends, which lost 2 bases and 4 bases, there was a span of 8 bases. The CDR3 is 13 residues long. The CDR3 protein is CASSEGRFYGYTF. CDR3 nucleotide sequence: TGTGCCAGCAGTGAAGGCAGGTTCTATGGCTACACCTTC.

This clonotype was counted between two and nine times. The chain carries TRBV12-3 or TRBV12-4 and TRBJ1-6, with D tentatively TRBD1 (5 bases). Trimming cost V 9 bases and J 11 bases, with 20 bases left between them. This CDR3 comprises 14 residues. CDR3 sequence reads: CASSPDNLQAPLHF. CDR3 nucleotide sequence: TGTGCCAGTTCGCCCGATAACTTACAGGCACCCCTCCACTTT.

In this sample, this clonotype turned up many times. The chain employs TRBV2 and TRBJ1-1; D uncertain. The germline gives CDR1 SNHLY, CDR2 FYNNEI. This CDR3 comprises 13 residues. Trimming took off 3 bases at V and 0 bases at J, with 5 bases between the two ends. CDR3: CASSERLNTEAFF. CDR3 nucleotide sequence: TGTGCCAGCAGTGAGAGACTGAACACTGAAGCTTTCTTT.

This clonotype was seen a few times. The chain uses TRBV3-1 and TRBJ2-7; D remains unclear. Trimming took 0 bases from V and 4 from J, leaving 10 bases between them. In germline, CDR1 is LGHDT, CDR2 YNNKEL (reference sequence). The CDR3 is 14 residues long. The CDR3 reads CASSQDPGSYEQYF. In DNA form, the CDR3 reads TGTGCCAGCAGCCAAGATCCCGGGTCGTACGAGCAGTACTTC.